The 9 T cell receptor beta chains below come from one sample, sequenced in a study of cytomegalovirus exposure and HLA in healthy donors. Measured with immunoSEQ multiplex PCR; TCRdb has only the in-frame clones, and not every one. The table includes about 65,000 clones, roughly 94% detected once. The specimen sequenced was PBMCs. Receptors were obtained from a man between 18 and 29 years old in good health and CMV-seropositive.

The CDR3 is CASSPLTGIEETQYF. The CDR3 DNA sequence: TGCGCCAGCAGCCCACTGACAGGGATCGAGGAGACCCAGTACTTC. This chain joins TRBV5-1 and TRBJ2-5, with TRBD1 matching over 7 bases. V lost 4 bases to trimming and J lost 5 bases; unmatched junction nucleotides: 11. This CDR3 has 15 residues. Germline CDR1 and CDR2: SGHRS and YFSETQ.

In DNA form, the CDR3 reads TGTGCCAGCAGCCAAGATAAACAGGGGGCCTACGAGCAGTACTTC. Translated, it gives CASSQDKQGAYEQYF. The chain uses TRBV4-2 and TRBJ2-7; 8 bases line up with TRBD1. This CDR3 has 15 residues. V trimming: 0 bases; J trimming: 2 bases; junction bases outside the gene matches: 3. Germline V gene data show CDR1 as LGHNA and CDR2 as YNFKEQ.

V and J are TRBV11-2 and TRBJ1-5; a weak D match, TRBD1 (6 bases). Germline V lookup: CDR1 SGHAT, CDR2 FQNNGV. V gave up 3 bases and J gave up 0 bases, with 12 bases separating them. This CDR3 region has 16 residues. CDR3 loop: CASSFPGHLSNQPQHF. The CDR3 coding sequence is TGTGCCAGCAGCTTTCCGGGACACCTTAGCAATCAGCCCCAGCATTTT.

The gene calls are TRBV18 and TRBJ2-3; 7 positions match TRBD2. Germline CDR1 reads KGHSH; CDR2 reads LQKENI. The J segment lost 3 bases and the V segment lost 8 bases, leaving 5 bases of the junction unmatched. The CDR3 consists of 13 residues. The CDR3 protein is CASQTSETDTQYF. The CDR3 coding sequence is TGTGCCAGCCAAACTAGCGAGACAGATACGCAGTATTTT.

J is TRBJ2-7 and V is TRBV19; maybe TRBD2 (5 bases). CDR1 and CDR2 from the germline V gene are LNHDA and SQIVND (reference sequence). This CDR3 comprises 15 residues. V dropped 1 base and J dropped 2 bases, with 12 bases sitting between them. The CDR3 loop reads CASSIGGNGAYEQYF. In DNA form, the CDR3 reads TGTGCCAGTAGTATAGGAGGGAACGGCGCCTACGAGCAGTACTTC.

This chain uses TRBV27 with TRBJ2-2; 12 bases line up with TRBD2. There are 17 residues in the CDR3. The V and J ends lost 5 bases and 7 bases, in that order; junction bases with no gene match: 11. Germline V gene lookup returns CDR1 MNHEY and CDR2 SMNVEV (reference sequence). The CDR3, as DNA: TGTGCCAGCAGTGCCGCCCTAGCGGGGGGGCTCGGCGGGGAGCTGTTTTTT. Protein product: CASSAALAGGLGGELFF.

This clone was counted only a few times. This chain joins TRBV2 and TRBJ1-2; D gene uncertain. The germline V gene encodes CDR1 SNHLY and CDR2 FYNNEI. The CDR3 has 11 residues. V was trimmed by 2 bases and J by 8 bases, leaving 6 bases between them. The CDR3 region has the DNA TGTGCCAGCAGTGAACATCGGGGCTACACCTTC. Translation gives CASSEHRGYTF.

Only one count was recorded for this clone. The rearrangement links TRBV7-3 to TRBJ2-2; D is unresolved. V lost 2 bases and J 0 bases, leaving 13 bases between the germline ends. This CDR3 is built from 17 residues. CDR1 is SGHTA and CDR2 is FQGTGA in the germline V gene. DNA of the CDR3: TGTGCCAGCAGCTTAGGTAGTCCAGGTGCGAACACCGGGGAGCTGTTTTTT. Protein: CASSLGSPGANTGELFF.

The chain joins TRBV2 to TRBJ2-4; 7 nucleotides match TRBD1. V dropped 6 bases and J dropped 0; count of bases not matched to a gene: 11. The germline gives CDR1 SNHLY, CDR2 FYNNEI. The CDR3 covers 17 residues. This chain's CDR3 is CASSEPDRVLAKNIQYF. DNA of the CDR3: TGTGCCAGCAGCGAACCCGACAGGGTCCTAGCCAAAAACATTCAGTACTTC.